This T cell receptor (beta chain) was recovered during a study of cytomegalovirus exposure and HLA in healthy donors. Study findings and constraints: With high specificity and sensitivity, the classifier reportedly diagnosed cytomegalovirus status.

The CDR3 has 13 residues. Trimming took 0 bases from V and 1 from J, leaving 4 bases between them. Germline V CDR1 and CDR2: SGHRS, YFSETQ. The study ran its PCR with 60 Vbeta and 13 Jbeta primers. Here immunoSEQ multiplex PCR was the method, and the copy in TCRdb shows in-frame clones only, minus some. The sample has 100,000 to 150,000 clones, about 75% seen once. Note on this clone: The target antigen is unknown.

This sequence was found in a woman in her thirties or forties in good health and CMV-seronegative. The specimen sequenced was PBMCs. This chain uses TRBV5-1 with TRBJ1-2; D gene unclear. This CDR3 reads CASSLVSNYGYTF. CDR3 nucleotides: TGCGCCAGCAGCTTGGTTAGTAACTATGGCTACACCTTC.